The 14 T cell receptor beta chains presented below share a single source sample, sequenced in a study of T-cell memory formation after mild COVID-19 (dated by TCRdb to the early 2020s). The method behind the library was 5' RACE. TCRdb records Illumina NovaSeq 6000 as the sequencer. In TCRdb, the public reads were trimmed at Q25 with fastp and aligned with MiXCR, with productive beta chains retained. CDR3 protein duplicates are merged, each entry listing the most common genes and DNA. In this sample the table shows more than 400,000 distinct CDR3 sequences, 18% of which occur a single time. Roughly an eighth of the sample is taken by the ten largest. Material for sequencing was PBMCs or a T cell subset sorted from them (not recorded which). The receptor set was obtained from an adult woman who had mild COVID-19 (a few samples of this study predate the infection). The sample titles of this study are shuffled in the database, so cell type and time point are left out; the donor was told from shared clones.

For the CDR3, the DNA is TGTGCCACCAGTGATGCCAGGGAAGCTAACTATGGCTACACCTTC. This codes for CATSDAREANYGYTF. The V gene is TRBV24-1, the J gene TRBJ1-2, with a possible D match to TRBD1 (5 bases). The germline V gene has CDR1 KGHDR and CDR2 SFDVKD. V was shortened by 3 bases and J by 0 bases, with 10 bases between the two germline ends. The CDR3 runs 15 residues.

A few counts support this clonotype. This sequence joins TRBV12-3 or TRBV12-4 and TRBJ2-7; TRBD2 might be the D (5 bases). The CDR3 extends over 13 amino acids. V lost 2 bases and J lost 6, with 11 bases in between. CDR3 bases: TGTGCCAGCAGTTTATTCGATCGGGGCGAGCAGTACTTC. It encodes CASSLFDRGEQYF.

This clonotype was counted many times. A read error may produce the germline difference seen at one junction end. The V gene is TRBV9, the J gene TRBJ1-2, with D perhaps TRBD1 (6 bases). This CDR3 is 14 amino acids long. Germline V gives CDR1 SGDLS, CDR2 YYNGEE. The CDR3 spells CASSPGTGNYGYTF. DNA for the CDR3: TGCGCCAGCAGCCCCGGTACAGGGAACTATGGCTACACCTTC. Supplemented by reference TRBV9 and TRBJ1-2, the full variable domain reads DSGVTQTPKHLITATGQRVTLRCSPRSGDLSVYWYQQSLDQGLQFLIQYYNGEERAKGNILERFSAQQFPDLHSELNLSSLELGDSALYFCASSPGTGNYGYTFGSGTRLTVV.

The chain recombines TRBV7-8 with TRBJ2-7; 7 bases fit TRBD2. Looked up from germline, CDR1 is SGHVS and CDR2 is FQNEAQ. The CDR3 runs to 14 residues. The junction had 7 bases not matched to a gene; V was cut back by 8 bases and J by 0 bases. This CDR3 is CASVQTGGSYEQYF. CDR3 sequence (DNA): TGTGCCAGCGTGCAAACGGGGGGCTCCTACGAGCAGTACTTC.

This chain links TRBV3-1 with TRBJ2-5, with D maybe TRBD2 (5 bases). Trimming took off 0 bases at V and 9 bases at J, with 11 bases between the two ends. This CDR3 comprises 13 residues. Germline loops: CDR1 LGHDT, CDR2 YNNKEL (reference sequence). The CDR3 here is CASSQDQEAAQYF. CDR3 sequence (DNA): TGTGCCAGCAGCCAAGATCAGGAGGCGGCCCAGTACTTC.

This clonotype was picked up a small number of times. J is TRBJ1-3 and V is TRBV28; D might be TRBD1 (6 bases). The V end lost 6 bases, the J end lost 2 bases, and 11 bases lay between the germline ends. This CDR3 has 14 residues. Germline V gene data show CDR1 as MDHEN and CDR2 as SYDVKM. The CDR3 bases are TGTGCCAGCAGCTCTACAGGGCCTGGAAACACCATATATTTT. Translated: CASSSTGPGNTIYF.

This clonotype was recorded a few times. The gene calls are TRBV7-2 and TRBJ2-3; D unclear. V dropped 0 bases and J dropped 0 bases, with 13 bases sitting between them. CDR1 and CDR2 (germline): SGHTA, FQGNSA. The CDR3 length is 17 residues. The CDR3 region is CASSLALFTDSTDTQYF. The DNA of the CDR3 is TGTGCCAGCAGCTTAGCGCTATTTACAGATAGCACAGATACGCAGTATTTT.

In its sample, this clonotype was seen a few times. This rearrangement joins TRBV29-1 to TRBJ1-2, with 8 bases aligning to TRBD1. Germline V gives CDR1 SQVTM, CDR2 ANQGSEA. Trimming cost V 7 bases and J 7 bases; bases outside gene matches: 11. CDR3 length: 13 residues. CDR3 residues: CSARMDRVSGYTF. The DNA of the CDR3 is TGCAGCGCCCGAATGGACAGGGTCTCTGGCTACACCTTC.

This rearrangement joins TRBV20-1 to TRBJ2-7; 9 bases match TRBD1. Germline lookup yields CDR1 DFQATT and CDR2 SNEGSKA (reference sequence). The CDR3 totals 14 residues. Germline trimming cut 5 bases from V and 2 bases from J; bases unmatched to any gene: 7. CDR3 nucleotide sequence: TGCAGTGCTGACCGGGACAGGGCCCCCTACGAGCAGTACTTC. Its translation: CSADRDRAPYEQYF.

V is TRBV7-9 and J is TRBJ2-3; D gene uncertain. Germline V gene lookup returns CDR1 SEHNR and CDR2 FQNEAQ (reference sequence). V was shortened by 4 bases and J by 2 bases, with 10 bases between the two germline ends. CDR3 length equals 14 residues. The CDR3 DNA is TGTGCCAGCAGCTCCGGACCCAACACAGATACGCAGTATTTT. Translating it yields CASSSGPNTDTQYF.

This chain's CDR3 is CASSLKSDLGGYTF. The CDR3 nucleotides are TGTGCCAGCAGCTTGAAATCAGACCTAGGGGGCTACACCTTC. This rearrangement joins TRBV13 to TRBJ1-2; D is undetermined. The germline V and J ends were trimmed by 3 bases and 8 bases, with 16 bases remaining between them. The CDR3 contains 14 residues. Germline V gene data show CDR1 as PRHDT and CDR2 as FYEKMQ (reference sequence).

The V gene is TRBV4-2, the J gene TRBJ2-7; possibly TRBD2 for D (5 bases). Germline CDR1 reads LGHNA; CDR2 reads YNFKEQ. V was trimmed by 0 bases and J by 0 bases, leaving 12 bases between them. CDR3 length equals 16 residues. This CDR3 is CASSQDEGFSSYEQYF. In DNA, the CDR3 is TGTGCCAGCAGCCAAGATGAGGGCTTTAGCTCCTACGAGCAGTACTTC.

This clonotype was counted only a few times. The chain has TRBV30 and TRBJ2-7, with a weak D call TRBD1 (6 bases). The CDR3 runs to 12 residues. CDR1 and CDR2 (germline): GTSNPN, SVGIG (reference sequence). The germline V and J ends were trimmed by 5 bases and 6 bases, with 14 bases remaining between them. The CDR3 region is CAWVRTGFEQYF. CDR3 nucleotide sequence: TGTGCCTGGGTGCGTACAGGGTTCGAGCAGTACTTC.

The chain links TRBV19 to TRBJ1-5; a weak D match, TRBD1 (5 bases). This CDR3 contains 15 residues. The ends were cut back, 6 bases at V and 1 base at J, with 13 bases in the middle. Germline V CDR1 and CDR2: LNHDA, SQIVND (reference sequence). CDR3 residues: CASSNRWGSNQPQHF. The CDR3 coding sequence is TGTGCCAGTAGCAACAGGTGGGGGAGCAATCAGCCCCAGCATTTT.